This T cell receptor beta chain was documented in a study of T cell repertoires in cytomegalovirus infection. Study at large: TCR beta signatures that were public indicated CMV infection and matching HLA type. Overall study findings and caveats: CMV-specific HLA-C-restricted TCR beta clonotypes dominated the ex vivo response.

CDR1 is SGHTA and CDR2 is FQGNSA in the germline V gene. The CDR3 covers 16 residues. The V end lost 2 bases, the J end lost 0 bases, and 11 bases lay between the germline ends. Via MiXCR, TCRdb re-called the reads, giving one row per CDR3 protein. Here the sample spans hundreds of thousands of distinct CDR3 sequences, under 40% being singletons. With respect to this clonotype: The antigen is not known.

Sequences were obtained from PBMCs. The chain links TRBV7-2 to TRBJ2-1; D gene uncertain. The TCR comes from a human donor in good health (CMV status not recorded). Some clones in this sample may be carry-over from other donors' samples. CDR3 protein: CASSLLSVSSYNEQFF. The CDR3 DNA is TGTGCCAGCAGCTTACTCTCGGTAAGCTCCTACAATGAGCAGTTCTTC.